Below are 3 T cell receptor beta chains sequenced from a single sample in a study of T-cell reconstitution after alpha-beta-depleted transplantation in children. Using unique molecular identifiers, the investigators prepared the TCRbeta library. TCRdb called the PCR reads again in MiXCR, with one record for every CDR3 protein. The sample includes a few hundred thousand distinct CDR3 sequences, under 14% of them seen just once. Sample: peripheral blood, taken 180 days after TCRalphabeta/CD19-depleted stem cell transplant. These TCRs come from a male patient aged 2-9 years who had a stem cell transplant for chronic granulomatous disease, so the T cells may come from the graft donor.

This clonotype showed up many times. CDR3 DNA: TGCGCCAGCAGCTTGGCGGAACAACGGGAAAGCTATGGCTACACCTTC. Its translation is CASSLAEQRESYGYTF. This sequence joins TRBV5-1 and TRBJ1-2, with D unclear. The CDR3 has 16 amino acids. Germline lookup yields CDR1 SGHRS and CDR2 YFSETQ. Trimming took off 0 bases at V and 4 bases at J, with 16 bases between the two ends.

This clonotype was seen repeatedly, ten times or more. V and J are TRBV7-2 and TRBJ2-3; tentatively, D is TRBD1 (6 bases). Trimming took off 2 bases at V and 4 bases at J, with 16 bases between the two ends. The CDR3 covers 16 residues. Germline V gives CDR1 SGHTA, CDR2 FQGNSA. The CDR3 loop reads CASSLPGQPRADTQYF. In DNA form, the CDR3 reads TGTGCCAGCAGCTTACCCGGACAGCCAAGAGCAGATACGCAGTATTTT.

Worth noting for this clonotype: A much larger clonotype is one base distant, so this may be a read error. V is TRBV5-8 and J is TRBJ1-4, with D uncertain. This CDR3 comprises 15 residues. Germline CDR1 reads SGHTS; CDR2 reads YDEGEE. V dropped 6 bases and J dropped 5 bases, with 17 bases sitting between them. CDR3 bases: TGTGCCAGCAAGTCGTGTGACGGAAAGAATGAAAAACTGTTTTTT. Translated: CASKSCDGKNEKLFF.